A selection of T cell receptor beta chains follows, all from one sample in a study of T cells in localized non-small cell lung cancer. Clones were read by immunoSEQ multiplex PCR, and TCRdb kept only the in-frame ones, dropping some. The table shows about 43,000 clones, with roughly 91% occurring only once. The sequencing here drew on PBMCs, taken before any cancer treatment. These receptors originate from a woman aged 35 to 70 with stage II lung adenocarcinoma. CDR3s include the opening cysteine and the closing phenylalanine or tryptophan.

CASSSGYGYTF	TRBV5-4	TRBJ1-2	11
CASSPRTRGGHEKLFF	TRBV7-6	TRBJ1-4	16
CASVWQGLGTEAFF	TRBV2	TRBJ1-1	14
CASSLGAGVDTQYF	TRBV7-9	TRBJ2-3	14
CASSWQVNTEAFF	TRBV19	TRBJ1-1	13
CSVNPGGTDTQYF	TRBV29-1	TRBJ2-3	13
CASGLDRVVVEQFF	TRBV28	TRBJ2-1	14
CASSPLMDPEQFF	TRBV11-2	TRBJ2-1	13
CASSQDGQRASGSTDTQYF	TRBV4-1	TRBJ2-3	19
CSVRLPGKMGNEQFF	TRBV29-1	TRBJ2-1	15
CASRYSSYEQYF	TRBV5-6	TRBJ2-7	12
CASSQKTGAREKLFF	TRBV5-4	TRBJ1-4	15
CSVEPQDLNTEAFF	TRBV29-1	TRBJ1-1	14
CASSQGQDGLNTGELFF	TRBV5-1	TRBJ2-2	17
CASSLGSGHNEQFF	TRBV11-2	TRBJ2-1	14
CASNPRRNTEAFF	TRBV6-5	TRBJ1-1	13
CASIRALTNEKLFF	TRBV28	TRBJ1-4	14
CASESGLSGANVPTF	TRBV2	TRBJ2-6	15
CASTSGDSSGNTIYF	TRBV10-2	TRBJ1-3	15
CASRVLGTKRGAEKLFF	TRBV10-1	TRBJ1-4	17
CASSLYQLTERDGYTF	TRBV11-2	TRBJ1-2	16
CASSAVSGRGTEAFF	TRBV2	TRBJ1-1	15
CASSDRAGEQYF	TRBV10-1	TRBJ2-7	12
CASNDLIIEKLFF	TRBV6-1	TRBJ1-4	13
CASSSFLGSEAFF	TRBV5-1	TRBJ1-1	13
CASSHGDRDQPQHF	TRBV4-1	TRBJ1-5	14
CASSLLGLNNEQFF	TRBV7-9	TRBJ2-1	14
CASSSGQGAVQPQHF	TRBV28	TRBJ1-5	15
CASSLRGQGIRQPQHF	TRBV5-4	TRBJ1-5	16
CASSATSGGPNEQFF	TRBV18	TRBJ2-1	15
CASSLAPGQENEQFF	TRBV11-3	TRBJ2-1	15
CASSLSGTGYTEAFF	TRBV28	TRBJ1-1	15
CASSPLRTGTEAFF	TRBV7-6	TRBJ1-1	14
CASSPPGNSPLHF	TRBV9	TRBJ1-6	13
CASSLSGGSRETQYF	TRBV5-1	TRBJ2-5	15
CASSVYDFHLSYNEQFF	TRBV9	TRBJ2-1	17
CASSSRTGQNTEAFF	TRBV19	TRBJ1-1	15
CASSGQAGLNEQYF	TRBV19	TRBJ2-7	14
CASSYNAGSDEQFF	TRBV6-5	TRBJ2-1	14
CASSGLAKNIQYF	TRBV19	TRBJ2-4	13
CARSLAGAGDTEAFF	TRBV5-3	TRBJ1-1	15
CASSHPRGHPQLDTQYF	TRBV6-7	TRBJ2-3	17
CASSTPYEQYF	TRBV27	TRBJ2-7	11
CASSFQGAAEAFF	TRBV28	TRBJ1-1	13
CASSYPRDRGLGYTF	TRBV11-2	TRBJ1-2	15